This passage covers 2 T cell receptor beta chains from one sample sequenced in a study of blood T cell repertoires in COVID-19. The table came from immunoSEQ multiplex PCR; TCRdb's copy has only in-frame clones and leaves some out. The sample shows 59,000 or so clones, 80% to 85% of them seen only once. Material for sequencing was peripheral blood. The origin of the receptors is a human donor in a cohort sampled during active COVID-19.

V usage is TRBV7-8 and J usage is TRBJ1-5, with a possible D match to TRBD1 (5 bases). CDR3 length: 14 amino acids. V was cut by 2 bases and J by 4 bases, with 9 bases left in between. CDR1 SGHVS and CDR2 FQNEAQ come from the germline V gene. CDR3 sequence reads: CASSLSGRNQPQHF. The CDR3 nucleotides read TGTGCCAGCAGCTTATCAGGGCGAAATCAGCCCCAGCATTTT.

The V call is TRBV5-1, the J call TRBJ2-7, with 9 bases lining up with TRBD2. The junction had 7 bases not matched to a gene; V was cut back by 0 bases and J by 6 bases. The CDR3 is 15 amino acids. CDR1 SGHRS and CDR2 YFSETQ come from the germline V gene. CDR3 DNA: TGCGCCAGCAGCTTGGACTCAGCGGGGGGAGGCGAGCAGTACTTC. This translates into CASSLDSAGGGEQYF. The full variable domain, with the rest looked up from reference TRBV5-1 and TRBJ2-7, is KAGVTQTPRYLIKTRGQQVTLSCSPISGHRSVSWYQQTPGQGLQFLFEYFSETQRNKGNFPGRFSGRQFSNSRSEMNVSTLELGDSALYLCASSLDSAGGGEQYFGPGTRLTVT.